This TCR beta chain was profiled in a study of blood T cell repertoires in COVID-19. About the research overall: Sample material is recorded as cDNA or gDNA derived from T cells, B-cell-depleted T cells, or PBMCs.

This study enrolled people aged about 18 to 95 from about two dozen US geographic areas. Cohorts were based on clinical histories the participants reported. Donors of Cohort 3 who recovered were those that had two negative PCRs, clearance, or symptom resolution. Data came from immunoSEQ multiplex PCR; TCRdb stores just in-frame clones and leaves some out. Here the sample spans 250,000 to 350,000 clones, approximately 85% being singletons. Sequencing was performed on PBMCs or T cells enriched from blood (not recorded which). The clonotype was recovered from a woman under 40 who had recovered from COVID-19.

CDR3 DNA sequence: TGTGCCAGCAGCTTAGGAGGAGGTATGGGTACGGCCCAGCATTTT. This translates into CASSLGGGMGTAQHF. This sequence joins TRBV7-2 and TRBJ1-5; D not resolved. Per germline, CDR1 SGHTA and CDR2 FQGNSA. The V gene lost 1 base and the J gene lost 11 bases, with 18 bases spanning the gap. The CDR3 totals 15 residues.